The sequence of this TCR beta chain was determined in a study of shared clonotypes between healthy human individuals. In this sample, this clone turned up once. Its antigen remains unidentified. This table comes from immunoSEQ multiplex PCR, and its TCRdb copy is limited to in-frame clones, with some not included. The data show some 690,000 clones, with less than 95% seen just once and more than 30% held by the top ten. J gave up 2 bases and V 4 bases, and 7 bases lay outside the gene matches. This CDR3 spans 15 amino acids. Germline V gives CDR1 SGHRS, CDR2 YFSETQ. Study results and limitations: It was observed that 5% to 6.5% of naive CD4 clonotypes were shared across several donors.

The chain employs TRBV5-1 and TRBJ2-3, with TRBD2 identical over 7 bases. Sequencing input: memory CD8+ T cells from PBMCs. Described subset: CD45RO+ cells pooled with CCR7-negative TemRA cells. This sequence was found in a man aged 18-30 years in good health. Some clones in this sample may be carry-over from other donors' samples. The CDR3 sequence: CASSPSSGSTDTQYF. The CDR3 nucleotides read TGCGCCAGCAGCCCTAGTAGCGGGTCCACAGATACGCAGTATTTT.